This T cell receptor (beta chain) originates from a study of blood T cell repertoires in COVID-19. This table comes from immunoSEQ multiplex PCR, and its TCRdb copy is limited to in-frame clones, with some not included. The repertoire consists of about 170,000 clones, with around nine tenths occurring once and the leading ten covering roughly 3.7%. The germline gives CDR1 SQVTM, CDR2 ANQGSEA. Unmatched junction bases numbered 6, after V lost 5 bases and J lost 2 bases. CDR3 length equals 14 residues. This clone has just one count. What was sequenced was peripheral blood. The rearrangement uses TRBV29-1 and TRBJ2-7, with TRBD2 matching 10 bases. This sequence originates from a man between 18 and 35 years old with active or convalescent COVID-19. CDR3 loop: CSVQPSGGTYEQYF. In DNA form, the CDR3 reads TGCAGCGTTCAGCCTAGCGGGGGTACCTACGAGCAGTACTTC.